This T cell receptor (beta chain) was sequenced during a study of CD8 T cells in ankylosing spondylitis (dated by TCRdb to about 2017). Background on the whole study: The study set out to find disease-linked TCR variants by profiling T cell receptor beta repertoires in ankylosing spondylitis patients and healthy donors. Peripheral blood was sampled, and synovial fluid was additionally collected from ankylosing spondylitis patients. In total, the full study cohort was made up of some 100 healthy donors and more than 20 ankylosing spondylitis patients.

Overall study results and their limits: The disease-linked clones had a CD8+ phenotype and were found at relatively low frequencies in peripheral blood. Blood from ankylosing spondylitis patients appeared to be characterized by a TCR beta motif made up of fewer than ten highly homologous amino acid variants. Some motif variants had previously been reported in the synovial fluid and blood of reactive arthritis patients, which suggests shared mechanisms of disease initiation. Significant enrichment of the disease-linked clones was reported in matched synovial fluid samples from ankylosing spondylitis patients.

The germline V gene encodes CDR1 SQVTM and CDR2 ANQGSEA. V loses 6 bases, J loses 1 base, and the germline ends lie 9 bases apart. The cysteine opens and the phenylalanine closes a CDR3 of 13 amino acids. The read is trimmed to its CDR3 DNA, 39 bases read in frame from base 1. The sample holds many counts of this clonotype. The antigen this receptor binds is unknown. Per-base quality was not reported, and no clone a single base away is much larger than it. Sequencing was performed on an Illumina HiSeq 2500. TCR beta libraries were prepared by quantitative 5'-RACE with molecular barcodes. As for the original processing: A new computational method based on a probabilistic model of VDJ rearrangement was used to identify disease-linked TCR variants. TCRdb reprocessed the public reads (quality trimming at Q25 with fastp, clone calling with MiXCR) and kept in-frame beta chains. Rows merge per CDR3 protein into single entries with the most common DNA and genes. The V and J calls and clone size come from TCRdb's table, not from the authors' own analysis. The sample table contains about 330,000 distinct CDR3 sequences; only one count was recorded for less than 9.5% of them. The ten biggest clones cover just over 14% of the sample.

The specimen sequenced was blood, either unsorted or a sorted T cell fraction (not recorded which). The chain couples TRBV29-1 to TRBJ2-2; the D gene cannot be resolved reliably. This sequence originates from a male donor with ankylosing spondylitis. CDR3 sequence: CSVRKMNTGELFF. The DNA is TGCAGCGTGAGAAAAATGAACACCGGGGAGCTGTTTTTT.